The 19 T cell receptor beta chains listed next were all sequenced from one sample in a study of blood T cell repertoires in COVID-19. Profiling relied on immunoSEQ multiplex PCR, and the TCRdb table lists in-frame clones only, not all of them. The table records about 150,000 clones, 84% of them present only once. Sequenced material: peripheral blood. The receptors originated from a human donor in a cohort sampled during active COVID-19.

V usage is TRBV12-3 or TRBV12-4 and J usage is TRBJ1-2; D remains ambiguous. This CDR3 comprises 13 residues. V was trimmed by 2 bases and J by 7 bases, leaving 11 bases between them. The CDR3 region has the DNA TGTGCCAGCAGTTTACCTTACCCGGGTGGCTACACCTTC. Protein sequence: CASSLPYPGGYTF.

This chain uses TRBV7-2 with TRBJ1-4, with a weak D call TRBD1 (6 bases). Germline V gene sequence: CDR1 SGHTA, CDR2 FQGNSA. Trimming removed 3 bases from V and 0 bases from J, with 8 bases in between. This CDR3 has 15 residues. The CDR3 DNA sequence: TGTGCCAGCAGCTTTGGACAGACAACTAATGAAAAACTGTTTTTT. It codes for CASSFGQTTNEKLFF.

This sequence joins TRBV19 and TRBJ2-1; D is possibly TRBD2 (8 bases). V was trimmed by 7 bases and J by 7 bases, leaving 23 bases between them. Germline CDR1 and CDR2: LNHDA and SQIVND (reference sequence). The CDR3 totals 16 residues. CDR3 sequence: CASTQGGGRLTNEQFF. The CDR3 DNA follows: TGTGCCAGTACCCAGGGGGGCGGGAGGCTTACAAATGAGCAGTTCTTC.

The chain uses TRBV11-3 and TRBJ1-1, with D perhaps matching TRBD1 (5 bases). Looked up from germline, CDR1 is SGHNT and CDR2 is YENEEA. The V gene lost 3 bases and the J gene lost 11 bases, with 19 bases spanning the gap. The CDR3 runs to 14 residues. CDR3 sequence: CASSFRRGGEKAFF. In nucleotides, the CDR3 is TGTGCCAGCAGCTTTCGGAGGGGAGGTGAAAAGGCTTTCTTT.

The V and J genes are TRBV19 and TRBJ1-1, with D maybe TRBD1 (6 bases). The CDR3 runs 14 residues. Germline CDR1 is LNHDA and CDR2 is SQIVND (reference sequence). V gave up 6 bases and J gave up 0 bases, with 11 bases separating them. The CDR3 DNA follows: TGTGCCAGTAGCCCCAGGGGCCTGAACACTGAAGCTTTCTTT. It specifies CASSPRGLNTEAFF.

This sequence joins TRBV9 and TRBJ1-3; 10 bases align to TRBD1. This CDR3 region has 15 residues. From germline, CDR1 is SGDLS and CDR2 YYNGEE. V was pared by 2 bases and J by 8 bases, with 7 bases of the junction left unmatched. The CDR3 bases are TGTGCCAGCAGCGTCTGGACAGGGGGTGTAGACACCATATATTTT. Amino acids: CASSVWTGGVDTIYF.

This chain uses TRBV4-1 with TRBJ2-1, with 8 bases fitting TRBD2. The CDR3 spans 17 residues. V shed 0 bases and J 7 bases; nucleotides not matched to a gene: 11. Germline CDR1 MGHRA, CDR2 YSYEKL. The CDR3 DNA is TGCGCCAGCAGCCAAGAGCCCCAGAGCGGGAGTTCAAATGAGCAGTTCTTC. Translated, it gives CASSQEPQSGSSNEQFF.

The chain carries TRBV9 and TRBJ2-2, with D uncertain. CDR1 SGDLS and CDR2 YYNGEE come from the germline V gene. The CDR3 contains 13 residues. Trimming shortened V by 4 bases and J by 2 bases, and 6 bases separated the two germline ends. The CDR3 region is CASSLLNTGELFF. Written as DNA, the CDR3 is TGTGCCAGCAGCCTACTCAACACCGGGGAGCTGTTTTTT.

The rearrangement joins TRBV9 to TRBJ2-3; 8 nucleotides agree with TRBD2. V gave up 3 bases and J gave up 0 bases; unmatched junction bases: 3. Germline CDR1 and CDR2: SGDLS and YYNGEE. The CDR3 has 15 residues. CDR3 bases: TGTGCCAGCAGCGAGCGGGGGTTCAGCACAGATACGCAGTATTTT. This sequence encodes CASSERGFSTDTQYF. Variable domain in full (rest from reference TRBV9 and TRBJ2-3): DSGVTQTPKHLITATGQRVTLRCSPRSGDLSVYWYQQSLDQGLQFLIQYYNGEERAKGNILERFSAQQFPDLHSELNLSSLELGDSALYFCASSERGFSTDTQYFGPGTRLTVL.

This clone occurred a few times. The chain combines TRBV21-1 with TRBJ2-7; the D segment call TRBD2 is taken from the table without a DNA check. TRBV21-1 is a pseudogene segment. This CDR3 comprises 13 residues. CDR3 coding DNA: TGTGCCAGCAGCAACGTCGACGGGGACGAGCAGTACGTC. Its translation is CASSNVDGDEQYV.

The CDR3, as DNA: TGTGCCAGCAGTTATACAGGGGGCGGCACTGAAGCTTTCTTT. Its protein is CASSYTGGGTEAFF. V gene TRBV7-2 combines with J gene TRBJ1-1, with TRBD1 matching over 9 bases. Germline CDR1 reads SGHTA; CDR2 reads FQGNSA. The CDR3 runs 14 residues. Unmatched junction bases numbered 6, after V lost 6 bases and J lost 4 bases.

V usage is TRBV11-3 and J usage is TRBJ2-5; the D is unclear. The V and J ends lost 6 bases and 0 bases respectively, with 11 bases between them. Germline assignment: CDR1 SGHNT and CDR2 YENEEA. The CDR3 loop spans 14 amino acids. CDR3 residues: CASSGVAHQETQYF. In nucleotides, the CDR3 is TGTGCCAGCAGTGGAGTTGCGCACCAAGAGACCCAGTACTTC.

This chain links TRBV7-2 with TRBJ2-5; 8 bases map to TRBD2. Per germline, CDR1 SGHTA and CDR2 FQGNSA. The CDR3 extends over 14 amino acids. V lost 11 bases and J lost 1; bases outside the gene matches: 9. The CDR3 nucleotides are TGTGCCGGATCTCGGGGGGGGACCCAAGAGACCCAGTACTTC. It translates to CAGSRGGTQETQYF.

The J gene is TRBJ1-5, the V gene TRBV19, with 9 bases that match TRBD1. CDR3 length equals 14 residues. Trimming at V came to 7 bases and at J to 4 bases, leaving 5 bases not matched to a gene. Germline V gene sequence: CDR1 LNHDA, CDR2 SQIVND (reference sequence). The DNA for the CDR3 is TGTGCCAGTACCTCCGGGACAGGGAATCAGCCCCAGCATTTT. Translating it yields CASTSGTGNQPQHF.

The chain joins TRBV11-2 to TRBJ2-7, with TRBD2 matching over 11 bases. Germline V CDR1 and CDR2: SGHAT, FQNNGV. The CDR3 length is 14 residues. With V trimmed by 6 bases and J by 4 bases, 5 bases remained unmatched. The CDR3 loop reads CASSSSGGPYEQYF. Here the CDR3 DNA reads TGTGCCAGCAGTTCTAGCGGGGGGCCTTACGAGCAGTACTTC.

The gene calls are TRBV7-2 and TRBJ1-2; 8 nucleotides align to TRBD1. The CDR3 consists of 17 residues. CDR1 is SGHTA and CDR2 is FQGNSA in the germline V gene. Trimming at V came to 5 bases and at J to 6 bases, leaving 17 bases not matched to a gene. As DNA, the CDR3 is TGTGCCAGCAGCCCCGTCCAGGGGGCGCGGGGTCGGGATGGCTACACCTTC. Translating it yields CASSPVQGARGRDGYTF.

The chain employs TRBV6-1 and TRBJ2-5, with D perhaps TRBD2 (5 bases). V shed 2 bases and J shed 2 bases, with 6 bases lying between them. The CDR3 totals 13 residues. Germline values: CDR1 MNHNS, CDR2 SASEGT. The CDR3 DNA reads TGTGCCAGCAGTGAACGGGGACAAGAGACCCAGTACTTC. Translated, it gives CASSERGQETQYF.

The chain is built from TRBV6-5 and TRBJ1-1; a possible D gene is TRBD1 (5 bases). This CDR3 is built from 14 residues. Trimming stripped 10 bases from V and 6 bases from J, with 21 bases between. From germline, CDR1 is MNHEY and CDR2 SVGAGI. In nucleotides, the CDR3 is TGTGCCACCCTAGCGACCGGGGGAAACCCTGAAGCTTTCTTT. Protein: CATLATGGNPEAFF.

V and J are TRBV10-3 and TRBJ2-1; 12 nucleotides line up with TRBD2. Germline-derived CDR1 and CDR2 are ENHRY and SYGVKD. V gave up 9 bases and J gave up 7 bases; unmatched junction bases: 7. This CDR3 spans 14 amino acids. This chain's CDR3 is CAIMTSGSGNEQFF. As DNA, the CDR3 is TGTGCCATAATGACTAGCGGGAGTGGTAATGAGCAGTTCTTC.